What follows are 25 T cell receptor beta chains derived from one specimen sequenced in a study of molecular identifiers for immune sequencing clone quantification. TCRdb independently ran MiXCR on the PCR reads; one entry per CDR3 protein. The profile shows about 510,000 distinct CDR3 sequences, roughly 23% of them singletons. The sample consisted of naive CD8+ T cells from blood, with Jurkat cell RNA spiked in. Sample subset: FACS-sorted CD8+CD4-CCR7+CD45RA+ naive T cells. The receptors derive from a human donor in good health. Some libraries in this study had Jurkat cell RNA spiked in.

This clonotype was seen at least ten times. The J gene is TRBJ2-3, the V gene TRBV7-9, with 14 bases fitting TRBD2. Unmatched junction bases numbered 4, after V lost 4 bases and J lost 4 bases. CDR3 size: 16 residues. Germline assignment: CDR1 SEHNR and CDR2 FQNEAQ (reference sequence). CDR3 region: CASSSWTSGGPDTQYF. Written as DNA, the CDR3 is TGTGCCAGCAGCTCTTGGACTAGCGGGGGGCCAGATACGCAGTATTTT.

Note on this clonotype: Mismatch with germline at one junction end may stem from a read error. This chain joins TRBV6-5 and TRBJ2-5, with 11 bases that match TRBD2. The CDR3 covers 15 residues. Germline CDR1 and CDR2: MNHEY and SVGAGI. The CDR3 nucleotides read TGTGCCGGCAGGCCCGGGACTAGCGGTCAAGAGACCCAGTACTTC. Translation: CAGRPGTSGQETQYF.

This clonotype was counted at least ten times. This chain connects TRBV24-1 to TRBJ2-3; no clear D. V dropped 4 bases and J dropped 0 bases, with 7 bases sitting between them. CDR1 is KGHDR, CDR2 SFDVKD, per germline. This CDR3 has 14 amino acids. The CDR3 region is CATSDQRSTDTQYF. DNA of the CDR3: TGTGCCACCAGTGACCAGCGTAGCACAGATACGCAGTATTTT.

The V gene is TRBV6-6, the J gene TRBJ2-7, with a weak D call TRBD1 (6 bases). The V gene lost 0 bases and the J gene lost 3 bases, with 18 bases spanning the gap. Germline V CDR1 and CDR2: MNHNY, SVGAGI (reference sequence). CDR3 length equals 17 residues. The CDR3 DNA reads TGTGCCAGCAGTTACTCGGTTGATGACAGGAGGAACTACGAGCAGTACTTC. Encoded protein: CASSYSVDDRRNYEQYF.

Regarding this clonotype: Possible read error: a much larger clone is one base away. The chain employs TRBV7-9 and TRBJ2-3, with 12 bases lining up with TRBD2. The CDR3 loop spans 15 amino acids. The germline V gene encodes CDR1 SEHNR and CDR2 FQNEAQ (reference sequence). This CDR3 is CASSRTSGDTDTQCF. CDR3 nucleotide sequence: TGTGCCAGCAGCAGGACTAGCGGGGACACAGATACGCAGTGTTTT.

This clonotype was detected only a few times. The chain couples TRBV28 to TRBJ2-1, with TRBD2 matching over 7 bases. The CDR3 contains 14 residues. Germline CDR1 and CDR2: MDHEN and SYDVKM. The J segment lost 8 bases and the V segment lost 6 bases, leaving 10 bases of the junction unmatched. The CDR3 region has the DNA TGTGCCAGCAGCCTCGGGGGGAATTCTTATGAGCAGTTCTTC. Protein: CASSLGGNSYEQFF.

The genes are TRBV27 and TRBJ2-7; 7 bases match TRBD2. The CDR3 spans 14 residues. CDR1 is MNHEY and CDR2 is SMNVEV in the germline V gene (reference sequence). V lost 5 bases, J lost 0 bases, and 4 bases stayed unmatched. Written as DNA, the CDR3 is TGTGCCAGCAGTCCCCTAGCGGCCTCCTACGAGCAGTACTTC. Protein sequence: CASSPLAASYEQYF.

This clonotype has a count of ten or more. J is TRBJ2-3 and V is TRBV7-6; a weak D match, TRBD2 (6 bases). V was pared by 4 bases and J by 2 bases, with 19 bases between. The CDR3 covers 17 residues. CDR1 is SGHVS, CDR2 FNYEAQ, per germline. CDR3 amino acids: CASSSPVGGGTTDTQYF. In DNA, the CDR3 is TGTGCCAGCAGCTCCCCAGTGGGGGGAGGAACCACAGATACGCAGTATTTT.

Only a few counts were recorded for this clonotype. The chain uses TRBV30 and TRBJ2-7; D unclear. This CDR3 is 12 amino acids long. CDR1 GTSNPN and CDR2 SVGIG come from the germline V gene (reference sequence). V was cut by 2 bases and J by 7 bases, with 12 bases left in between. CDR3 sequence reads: CAWSWGSGEQYF. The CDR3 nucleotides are TGTGCCTGGAGTTGGGGTTCTGGGGAGCAGTACTTC. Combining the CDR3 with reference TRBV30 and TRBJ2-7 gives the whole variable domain SQTIHQWPATLVQPVGSPLSLECTVEGTSNPNLYWYRQAAGRGLQLLFYSVGIGQISSEVPQNLSASRPQDRQFILSSKKLLLSDSGFYLCAWSWGSGEQYFGPGTRLTVT.

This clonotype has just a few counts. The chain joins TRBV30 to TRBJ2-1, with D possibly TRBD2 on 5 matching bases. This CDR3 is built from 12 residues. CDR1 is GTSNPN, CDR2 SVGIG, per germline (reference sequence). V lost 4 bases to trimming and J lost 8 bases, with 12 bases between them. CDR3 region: CAWTDSPYEQFF. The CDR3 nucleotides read TGTGCCTGGACGGACTCCCCCTATGAGCAGTTCTTC.

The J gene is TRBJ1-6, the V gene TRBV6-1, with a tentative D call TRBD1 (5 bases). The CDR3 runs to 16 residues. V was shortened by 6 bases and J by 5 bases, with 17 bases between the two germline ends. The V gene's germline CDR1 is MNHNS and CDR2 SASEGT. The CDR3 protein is CASSEGWRANNSPLHF. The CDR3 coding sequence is TGTGCCAGCAGCGAGGGGTGGAGGGCGAATAATTCACCCCTCCACTTT.

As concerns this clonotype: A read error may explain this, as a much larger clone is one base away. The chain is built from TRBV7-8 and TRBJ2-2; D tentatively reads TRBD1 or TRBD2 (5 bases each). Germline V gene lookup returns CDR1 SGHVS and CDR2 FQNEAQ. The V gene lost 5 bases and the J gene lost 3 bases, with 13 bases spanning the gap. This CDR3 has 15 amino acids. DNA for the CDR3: TGTGCCAGCAGCCGGGGACGGTTGGACACCGGGGAGCTGTTTTTT. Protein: CASSRGRLDTGELFF.

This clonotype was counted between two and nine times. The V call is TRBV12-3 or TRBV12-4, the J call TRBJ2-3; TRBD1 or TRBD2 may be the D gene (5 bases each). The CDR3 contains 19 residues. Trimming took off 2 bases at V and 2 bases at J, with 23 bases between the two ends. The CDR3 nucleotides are TGTGCCAGCAGTTTACGAGGGGCGGGCCCTCTCTATGACACAGATACGCAGTATTTT. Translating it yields CASSLRGAGPLYDTDTQYF.

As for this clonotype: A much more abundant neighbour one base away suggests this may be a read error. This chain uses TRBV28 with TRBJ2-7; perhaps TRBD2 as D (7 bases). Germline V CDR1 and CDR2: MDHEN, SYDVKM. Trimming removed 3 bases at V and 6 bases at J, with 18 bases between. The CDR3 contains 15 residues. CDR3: CASSFRGLIQLEQYF. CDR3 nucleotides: TGTGCCAGCAGTTTCAGGGGACTAATTCAGCTCGAGCAGTACTTC.

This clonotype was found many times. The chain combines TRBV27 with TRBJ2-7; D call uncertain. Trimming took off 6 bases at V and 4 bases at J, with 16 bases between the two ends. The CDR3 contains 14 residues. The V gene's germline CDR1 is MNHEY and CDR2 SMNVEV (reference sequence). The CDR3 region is CASSLKGGRYEQYF. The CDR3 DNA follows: TGTGCCAGCAGCTTAAAGGGCGGTCGGTACGAGCAGTACTTC.

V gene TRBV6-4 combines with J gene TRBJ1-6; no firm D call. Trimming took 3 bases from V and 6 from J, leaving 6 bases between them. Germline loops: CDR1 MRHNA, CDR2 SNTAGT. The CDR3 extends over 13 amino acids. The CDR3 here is CASSETVNSPLHF. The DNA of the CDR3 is TGTGCCAGCAGTGAGACTGTTAATTCACCCCTCCACTTT.

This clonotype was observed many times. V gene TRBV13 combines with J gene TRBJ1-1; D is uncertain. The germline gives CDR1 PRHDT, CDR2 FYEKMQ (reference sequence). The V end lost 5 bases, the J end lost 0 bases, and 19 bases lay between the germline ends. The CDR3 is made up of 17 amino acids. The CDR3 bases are TGTGCCAGCAGCAGCCTACTGAACAGCGAATTGAACACTGAAGCTTTCTTT. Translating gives CASSSLLNSELNTEAFF.

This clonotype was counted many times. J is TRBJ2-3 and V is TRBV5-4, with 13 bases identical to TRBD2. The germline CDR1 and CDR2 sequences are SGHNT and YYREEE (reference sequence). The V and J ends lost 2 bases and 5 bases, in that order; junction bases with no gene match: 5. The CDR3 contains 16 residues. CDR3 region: CASSFGLAGVEDTQYF. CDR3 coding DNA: TGTGCCAGCAGCTTTGGACTAGCGGGAGTTGAAGATACGCAGTATTTT.

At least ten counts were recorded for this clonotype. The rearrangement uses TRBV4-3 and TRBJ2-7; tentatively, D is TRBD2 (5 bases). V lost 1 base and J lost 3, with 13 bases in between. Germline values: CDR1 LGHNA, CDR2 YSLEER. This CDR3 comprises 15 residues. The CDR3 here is CASSQGSAAGYEQYF. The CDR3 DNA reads TGCGCCAGCAGCCAAGGTTCAGCGGCAGGCTACGAGCAGTACTTC.

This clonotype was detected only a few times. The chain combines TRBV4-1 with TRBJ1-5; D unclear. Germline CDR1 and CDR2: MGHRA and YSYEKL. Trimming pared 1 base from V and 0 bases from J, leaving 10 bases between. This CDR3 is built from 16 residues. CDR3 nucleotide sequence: TGCGCCAGCAGCCAAGTTTTGGCAAATAGCAATCAGCCCCAGCATTTT. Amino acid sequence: CASSQVLANSNQPQHF.

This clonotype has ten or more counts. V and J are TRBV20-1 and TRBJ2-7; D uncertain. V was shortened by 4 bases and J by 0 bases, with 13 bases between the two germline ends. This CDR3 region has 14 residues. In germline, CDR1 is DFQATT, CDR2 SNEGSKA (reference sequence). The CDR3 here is CSAIGLERSYEQYF. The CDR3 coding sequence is TGCAGTGCTATAGGCCTGGAGCGCTCCTACGAGCAGTACTTC.

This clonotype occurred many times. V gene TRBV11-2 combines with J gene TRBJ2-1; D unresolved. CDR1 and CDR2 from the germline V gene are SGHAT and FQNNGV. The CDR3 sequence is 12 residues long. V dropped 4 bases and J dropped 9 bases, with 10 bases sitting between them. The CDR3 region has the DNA TGTGCCAGCAGCTATCAAGCGAGTGAGCAGTTCTTC. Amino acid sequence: CASSYQASEQFF.

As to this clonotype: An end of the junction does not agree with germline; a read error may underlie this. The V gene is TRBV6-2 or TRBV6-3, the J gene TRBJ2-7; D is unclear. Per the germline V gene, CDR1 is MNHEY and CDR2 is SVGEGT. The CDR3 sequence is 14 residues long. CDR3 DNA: TGTGCCAACAGTTACGTCGTCTCTCCCTACGAGCAGTACTTC. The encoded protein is CANSYVVSPYEQYF.

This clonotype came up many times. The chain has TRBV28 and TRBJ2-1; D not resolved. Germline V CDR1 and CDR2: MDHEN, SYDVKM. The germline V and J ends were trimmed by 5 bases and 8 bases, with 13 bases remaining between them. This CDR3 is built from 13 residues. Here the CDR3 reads CASSPRAADEQFF. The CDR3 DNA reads TGTGCCAGCAGTCCCCGTGCGGCGGATGAGCAGTTCTTC.

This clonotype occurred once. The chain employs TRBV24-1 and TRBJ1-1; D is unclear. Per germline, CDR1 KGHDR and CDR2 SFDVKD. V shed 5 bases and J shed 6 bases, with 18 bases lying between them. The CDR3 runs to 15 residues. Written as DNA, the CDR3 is TGTGCCACCAGTGTCGCTATCCTCCGGGGAGCTGAAGCTTTCTTT. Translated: CATSVAILRGAEAFF.